This T cell receptor (beta chain) was identified in a study of regulatory T cells in long-lasting Graves disease. Time point defined: newly diagnosed GD, antithyroid drugs for less than 3 months. Scientists built the TCR library using RNA that was extracted from PBMCs. Per the germline V gene, CDR1 is DFQATT and CDR2 is SNEGSKA (reference sequence). CDR3 length: 16 amino acids. Between the trimmed V and J ends, which lost 1 base and 6 bases, there was a span of 19 bases. Sequencing libraries for TCR beta were prepared with iRepertoire HTBI primers and Arm-PCR of CDR3 regions. TCRdb used MiXCR to reprocess the multiplex PCR reads, holding one entry per CDR3 protein. This table has about 450,000 distinct CDR3 sequences, 14% appearing once. These records were also assigned to another study, of T cells in Graves' hyperthyroidism and ophthalmopathy.

The receptor comes from a woman between 50 and 59 years old with Graves disease. Sample: peripheral blood mononuclear cells (PBMCs), taken at new diagnosis, from a patient treated with antithyroid drugs. The V gene is TRBV20-1, the J gene TRBJ2-1; tentatively, D is TRBD2 (6 bases). The DNA for the CDR3 is TGCAGTGCTAGAGTGGATGGCCGGGAGTGGAGCAATGAGCAGTTCTTC. Amino acids: CSARVDGREWSNEQFF.